This T cell receptor beta chain comes out of a study of regulatory T cells in long-lasting Graves disease. Documented time point: persistent/refractory GD, antithyroid drugs over 5 years with positive TRAb. Extracted RNA from PBMCs served as the source of the TCR library. The sample holds many counts of this clonotype. TCR beta libraries were built with iRepertoire HTBI primers and Arm-PCR of CDR3 regions. TCRdb processed the multiplex PCR reads anew with MiXCR; each CDR3 protein has one entry. The table shows about half a million distinct CDR3 sequences, with about 22% occurring only once. The source material was peripheral blood mononuclear cells (PBMCs), sampled when the disease was refractory, from a patient treated with antithyroid drugs. The receptor's source is a female donor with Graves disease.

CDR3 sequence (DNA): TGTGCCACCAGCAGAGTTAGGCAGGGAGAGACCCAGTACTTC. This translates into CATSRVRQGETQYF. The V call is TRBV15, the J call TRBJ2-5; possibly TRBD1 for D (5 bases). Germline CDR1 reads LNHNV; CDR2 reads YYDKDF (reference sequence). The CDR3 loop spans 14 amino acids. Trimming took off 1 base at V and 4 bases at J, with 10 bases between the two ends.